These 5 T cell receptor beta chains originate from one sample sequenced in a study of CD8 T cells in ankylosing spondylitis. TCRdb redid the calling of the 5' RACE reads with MiXCR, one entry per CDR3 protein. The data hold more than 150,000 distinct CDR3 sequences, with 15% to 20% observed a single time. Sequencing input: blood, either unsorted or a sorted T cell fraction (not recorded which). The receptors here all came from a male donor aged 5-30 years with ankylosing spondylitis or in good health (not recorded which).

The J gene is TRBJ1-2, the V gene TRBV20-1; TRBD1 is a possible D gene (6 bases). The CDR3 totals 14 residues. Germline loops: CDR1 DFQATT, CDR2 SNEGSKA (reference sequence). V lost 0 bases to trimming and J lost 5 bases, with 13 bases between them. CDR3 sequence reads: CSARDVGAPYGYTF. The CDR3 nucleotides read TGCAGTGCTAGAGATGTGGGGGCCCCTTATGGCTACACCTTC.

In this sample, this clonotype turned up a few times. This sequence joins TRBV15 and TRBJ1-2, with D uncertain. The CDR3 totals 16 residues. Looked up from germline, CDR1 is LNHNV and CDR2 is YYDKDF (reference sequence). V gave up 3 bases and J gave up 6 bases, with 20 bases separating them. CDR3 sequence: CATSSPGLAGRDGYTF. The CDR3 coding sequence is TGTGCCACCAGCAGCCCCGGATTGGCAGGCCGGGATGGCTACACCTTC.

In this sample, this clonotype turned up once. The genes are TRBV28 and TRBJ2-7; D may be TRBD1 (5 bases). Germline CDR1 reads MDHEN; CDR2 reads SYDVKM. The germline V and J ends were trimmed by 5 bases and 0 bases, with 11 bases remaining between them. This CDR3 spans 14 amino acids. CDR3 nucleotide sequence: TGTGCCAGCAGTCCCCGACAGTCCTCCTACGAGCAGTACTTC. Protein product: CASSPRQSSYEQYF.

This clonotype was picked up a small number of times. The chain is built from TRBV10-3 and TRBJ2-7, with 10 bases identical to TRBD1. Germline lookup yields CDR1 ENHRY and CDR2 SYGVKD. Germline trimming cut 4 bases from V and 3 bases from J; bases unmatched to any gene: 0. CDR3 length equals 13 residues. CDR3 bases: TGTGCCATCAGTGGGACAGGGGGCTACGAGCAGTACGTC. It yields the protein CAISGTGGYEQYV.

V is TRBV20-1 and J is TRBJ2-3; 11 positions agree with TRBD2. The CDR3 extends over 15 amino acids. Germline values: CDR1 DFQATT, CDR2 SNEGSKA (reference sequence). The V and J ends lost 0 bases and 4 bases, in that order; junction bases with no gene match: 3. This CDR3 reads CSARELAGVPDTQYF. In nucleotides, the CDR3 is TGCAGTGCTAGAGAACTAGCGGGAGTGCCAGATACGCAGTATTTT.